Listed below are T cell receptor beta chains from one sample, sequenced in a study of regulatory T cells in long-lasting Graves disease. TCRdb reprocessed the multiplex PCR reads via MiXCR and lists one record per CDR3 protein. This sample has about 300,000 distinct CDR3 sequences, with roughly 21% found just once. The source material was peripheral blood mononuclear cells (PBMCs), sampled when the disease was refractory, from a patient treated with antithyroid drugs. The receptors were sampled from a female donor with Graves disease. Both conserved end residues are part of each CDR3.

j_gene	v_gene	len	CDR3aa
TRBJ2-7	TRBV7-6	15	CASSLDTGGTYEQYF
TRBJ2-7	TRBV6-2/TRBV6-3	13	CASSYSGAGEQYF
TRBJ2-7	TRBV6-2/TRBV6-3	12	CASRQISYEQYF
TRBJ2-7	TRBV6-1	14	CASSAGQGSGEQYF
TRBJ2-5	TRBV29-1	20	CSVDGETGFTTGPNQETQYF
TRBJ2-1	TRBV12-5	16	CASGFLRLAGLNEQFF
TRBJ2-1	TRBV18	16	CASSPPGTSGGNEQFF
TRBJ1-1	TRBV20-1	17	CSARAPRQSIMNTEAFF
TRBJ1-2	TRBV3-1	12	CASSQMTGGYTF
TRBJ2-7	TRBV20-1	14	CSARATAFYGEQYF
TRBJ1-1	TRBV3-1	15	CASSQEKGASTEAFF
TRBJ1-5	TRBV20-1	15	CSARDNYRGNQPQHF
TRBJ1-5	TRBV30	15	CAWSGGSGLNQPQHF
TRBJ2-5	TRBV2	13	CASSDRAEETQYF
TRBJ2-7	TRBV18	14	CANASETINYEQYF
TRBJ1-2	TRBV30	11	CAWDSIYGYTF
TRBJ2-5	TRBV27	15	CASSLVGASLETQYF
TRBJ2-2	TRBV28	15	CASSLLGGGTGELFF
TRBJ1-2	TRBV28	14	CASNSHTVSYGYTF
TRBJ1-6	TRBV27	13	CASSFGGLSPLHF
TRBJ2-4	TRBV6-1	11	CASSPRDIQYF
TRBJ2-2	TRBV19	17	CASLRDSTVTRGGELFF
TRBJ1-1	TRBV3-1	13	CASSRGSGAEAFF
TRBJ2-7	TRBV10-2	15	CASSESRTGNYEQYF
TRBJ2-7	TRBV28	13	CASRGAGEGEQYF
TRBJ2-7	TRBV7-2	19	CASSSDGTSGFDLAYEQYF
TRBJ1-2	TRBV6-1	13	CASSSQGGGGYTF
TRBJ2-5	TRBV7-9	12	CASSLGTQTQYF
TRBJ2-5	TRBV18	13	CASSPPSPETQYF
TRBJ2-2	TRBV27	16	CASSLSKVAGAGELFF
TRBJ2-1	TRBV11-2	15	CASSSMGQGNNEQFF
TRBJ2-7	TRBV4-3	15	CASSQGSGGTYEQYF
TRBJ2-7	TRBV4-3	16	CASSQAAGQGPYEQYF
TRBJ2-7	TRBV5-4	13	CASSGLLYGEQYF
TRBJ1-5	TRBV7-8	13	CASSLLANQPQHF
TRBJ2-5	TRBV7-3	14	CASTHRRDNETQYF
TRBJ2-7	TRBV15	14	CATSKGYDSYEQYF
TRBJ2-1	TRBV20-1	13	CSAGRTPFNEQFF
TRBJ2-7	TRBV20-1	16	CSASGTSGRVVDEQYF
TRBJ2-7	TRBV9	14	CASSVGAGAGEQYF
TRBJ1-1	TRBV3-1	17	CASSHVGGQGFITEAFF
TRBJ1-3	TRBV10-3	14	CAISIGVSGNTIYF
TRBJ2-2	TRBV2	11	CASRGTGELFF
TRBJ2-1	TRBV6-2/TRBV6-3	14	CASSYSYRRNEQFF
TRBJ2-7	TRBV4-1	14	CASSTEPFSYEQYF
TRBJ2-7	TRBV6-2/TRBV6-3	14	CASSYPGQGDEQYF
TRBJ2-2	TRBV28	16	CASSPTGGRDTGELFF
TRBJ2-7	TRBV5-4	14	CASSPGLPLYEQYF
TRBJ2-7	TRBV7-2	15	CASSLDFRRSYEQYF
TRBJ2-3	TRBV11-2	16	CASSPRTSAVMGTQYF
TRBJ2-4	TRBV10-3	18	CAIRMGLAGVLAKNIQYF
TRBJ2-3	TRBV7-2	16	CASSFSGAGNTDTQYF